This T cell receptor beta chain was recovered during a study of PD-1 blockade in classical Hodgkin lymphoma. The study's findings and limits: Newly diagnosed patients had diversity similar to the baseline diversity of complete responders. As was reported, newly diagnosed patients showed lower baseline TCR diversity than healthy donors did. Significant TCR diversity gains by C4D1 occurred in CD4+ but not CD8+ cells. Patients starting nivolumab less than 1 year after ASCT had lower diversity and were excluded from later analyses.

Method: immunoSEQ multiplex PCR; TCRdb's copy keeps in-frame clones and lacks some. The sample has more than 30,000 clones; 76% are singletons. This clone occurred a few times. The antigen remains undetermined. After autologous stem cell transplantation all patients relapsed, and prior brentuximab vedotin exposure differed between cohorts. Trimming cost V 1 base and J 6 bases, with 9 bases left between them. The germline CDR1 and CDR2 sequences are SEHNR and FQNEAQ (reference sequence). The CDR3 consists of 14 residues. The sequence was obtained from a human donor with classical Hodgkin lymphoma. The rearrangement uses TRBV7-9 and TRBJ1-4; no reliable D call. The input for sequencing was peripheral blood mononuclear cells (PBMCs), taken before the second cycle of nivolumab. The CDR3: CASSLGAEDEKLFF. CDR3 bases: TGTGCCAGCAGCTTAGGGGCAGAGGATGAAAAACTGTTTTTT. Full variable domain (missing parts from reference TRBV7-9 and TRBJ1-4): DTGVSQNPRHKITKRGQNVTFRCDPISEHNRLYWYRQTLGQGPEFLTYFQNEAQLEKSRLLSDRFSAERPKGSFSTLEIQRTEQGDSAMYLCASSLGAEDEKLFFGSGTQLSVL.